These T cell receptor beta chains were read from a single sample in a study of shared clonotypes between healthy human individuals. The table came from immunoSEQ multiplex PCR; TCRdb's copy has only in-frame clones and leaves some out. There are 800,000 to 950,000 clones in the sample; 90% to 97% occur only once, and over 0.2% lies in the top ten. Material: naive CD8+ T cells sorted from blood. Source of these receptors: a man between 25 and 39 years old in good health. The CDR3 runs from the conserved cysteine through the conserved F or W. Fields, in order: J gene, D gene, clone size, V gene, CDR3 DNA, CDR3 protein. The D gene is left open where the match is weak. The size field is filled for only some rows; it gives once, few, many or a size class.

TRBJ1-1 | - | - | TRBV27 | TGTGCCAGCAAGATGGAGAAGAACACTGAAGCTTTCTTT | CASKMEKNTEAFF
TRBJ2-2 | TRBD2 | - | TRBV5-6 | TGTGCCAGCAGCGCTGGGACTAGGATAGACACCGGGGAGCTGTTTTTT | CASSAGTRIDTGELFF
TRBJ2-3 | - | few | TRBV9 | TGTGCCAGCAGCGTAGGTACAGATACGCAGTATTTT | CASSVGTDTQYF
TRBJ2-5 | TRBD2 | - | TRBV29-1 | TGCAGCGTTACCTTATGGGAGGGAGAGTCCAGGTTGGCCCAGTACTTC | CSVTLWEGESRLAQYF
TRBJ2-3 | TRBD2 | - | TRBV27 | TGTGCCAGCAGTTTAAAAGCGGGAGGGCCTGCAGATACGCAGTATTTT | CASSLKAGGPADTQYF
TRBJ1-4 | - | - | TRBV16 | TGTGCCAGCAGCCAATTTGCGGTGGATGAAAAACTGTTTTTT | CASSQFAVDEKLFF
TRBJ2-2 | TRBD2 | once | TRBV11-2 | TGTGCCAGCAGCTTAGCCCCTAGCGGAGACCCGAACACCGGGGAGCTGTTTTTT | CASSLAPSGDPNTGELFF
TRBJ2-3 | - | - | TRBV4-1 | TGCGCCAGCAGCCAAGGGTCCCTAAGCGATACGCAGTATTTT | CASSQGSLSDTQYF
TRBJ2-5 | - | - | TRBV5-1 | TGCGCCAGCAGCTTGACCAACCAAGAGACCCAGTACTTC | CASSLTNQETQYF
TRBJ2-3 | - | - | TRBV2 | TGTGCCAGCAGAGAACTCGGGACCACACTTTACACAGATACGCAGTATTTT | CASRELGTTLYTDTQYF
TRBJ2-5 | TRBD2 | - | TRBV27 | TGTGCCAGCAGTTCACTCGGACTAGCACAAGAGACCCAGTACTTC | CASSSLGLAQETQYF
TRBJ2-1 | - | - | TRBV4-3 | TGCGCCAGCAGCCAAGATGGTAGAACTCAGAACAATGAGCAGTTCTTC | CASSQDGRTQNNEQFF
TRBJ1-4 | TRBD1 | - | TRBV18 | TGTGCCAGCTCACCCGGACAGGGTGGCTTTAATGAAAAACTGTTTTTT | CASSPGQGGFNEKLFF
TRBJ2-7 | TRBD1 | once | TRBV6-6 | TGTGCCAGCCTACAATTCAACAGGGGTCGCTACGAGCAGTACTTC | CASLQFNRGRYEQYF
TRBJ1-2 | TRBD1 | - | TRBV27 | TGTGCCAGCAGTTTTTTAGGACAGGGGCTTAACTATGGCTACACCTTC | CASSFLGQGLNYGYTF
TRBJ2-3 | - | once | TRBV9 | TGTGCCAGCAGCGGGAGCCGAACAGATACGCAGTATTTT | CASSGSRTDTQYF
TRBJ2-7 | - | - | TRBV5-6 | TGTGCCAGCAGCTTGGGGGCAGGGTCCTACGAGCAGTACTTC | CASSLGAGSYEQYF
TRBJ1-4 | - | - | TRBV13 | TGTGCCAGCAGCTTAGGCCGCGGGGCCCCTTATGAAAAACTGTTTTTT | CASSLGRGAPYEKLFF
TRBJ2-7 | TRBD1 | - | TRBV13 | TGTGCCAGCAGCGAGGGGGCGCAATCAGGCGAGCAGTACTTC | CASSEGAQSGEQYF
TRBJ2-1 | TRBD1 | - | TRBV11-3 | TGTGCCAGCAGCTCAAGGACAGGGGGAAGCTATAGGAATGAGCAGTTCTTC | CASSSRTGGSYRNEQFF
TRBJ2-1 | TRBD2 | - | TRBV14 | TGTGCCAGCAGCCTAAACGAGTCGCCTAGCGGGAGTTCTGGTGAGCAGTTCTTC | CASSLNESPSGSSGEQFF
TRBJ2-7 | TRBD2 | - | TRBV9 | TGTGCCAGCAACTTGGCGGGAGGGCCCGAGCAGTACTTC | CASNLAGGPEQYF
TRBJ2-1 | TRBD1 | - | TRBV5-6 | TGTGCCAGCAGCCTCGGGACAGGGTACAATGAGCAGTTCTTC | CASSLGTGYNEQFF
TRBJ2-1 | - | - | TRBV5-1 | TGCGCCAGCAGCTTCGACTACGGGACTCCCAATGAGCAGTTCTTC | CASSFDYGTPNEQFF
TRBJ1-5 | - | - | TRBV7-2 | TGTGCCAGCAGCTTAGGGGGAGGCGATCAGCCCCAGCATTTT | CASSLGGGDQPQHF
TRBJ1-3 | - | - | TRBV28 | TGTGCCAGCAGTGGGGCCCCCTCTGGAAACACCATATATTTT | CASSGAPSGNTIYF
TRBJ2-7 | - | - | TRBV27 | TGTGCCAGCATTTTAGGGAACGAGCAGTACTTC | CASILGNEQYF
TRBJ2-1 | - | - | TRBV4-1 | TGCGCCAGCAGCCTCCTAGGGGGAAATGAGCAGTTCTTC | CASSLLGGNEQFF
TRBJ1-2 | TRBD1 | - | TRBV19 | TGTGCCAGTAGTGTTTCAGGGGGCGCCGCTCGCTACACCTTC | CASSVSGGAARYTF
TRBJ2-7 | - | - | TRBV4-1 | TGCGCCAGCAGCCAAGCGGTTAGCGTATACGAGCAGTACTTC | CASSQAVSVYEQYF
TRBJ2-1 | - | - | TRBV7-9 | TGTGCCAGCAGCCCAGCGGGCAGGAACAATGAGCAGTTCTTC | CASSPAGRNNEQFF
TRBJ2-5 | TRBD2 | - | TRBV29-1 | TGCAGCGCCCCATCGGGGGGGGGCGCGGGGGAGACCCAGTACTTC | CSAPSGGGAGETQYF